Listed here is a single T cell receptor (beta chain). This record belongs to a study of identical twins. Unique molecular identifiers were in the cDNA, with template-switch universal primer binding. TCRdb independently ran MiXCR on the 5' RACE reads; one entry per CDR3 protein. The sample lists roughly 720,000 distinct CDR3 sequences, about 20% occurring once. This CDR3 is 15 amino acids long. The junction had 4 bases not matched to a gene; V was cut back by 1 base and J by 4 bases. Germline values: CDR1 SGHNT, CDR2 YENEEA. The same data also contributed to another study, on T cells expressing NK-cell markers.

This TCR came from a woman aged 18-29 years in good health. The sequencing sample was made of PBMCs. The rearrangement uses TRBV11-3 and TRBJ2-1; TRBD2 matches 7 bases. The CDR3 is CASSLGDYRYNEQFF. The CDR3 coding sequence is TGTGCCAGCAGCTTAGGGGACTATAGGTACAATGAGCAGTTCTTC.